This TCR beta chain is drawn from a study of lung T cells in sarcoidosis with Löfgren's syndrome. Study details: Repertoire analyses centered on Löfgren's syndrome patients.

Using its own MiXCR run on the reads, TCRdb lists one record per CDR3 protein. The table lists some 2,500 distinct CDR3 sequences, around 30% of them singletons. The CDR3 has 15 residues. The V end was cut by 3 bases, the J end by 1 base, with 13 bases between. CDR1 and CDR2 (germline): DFQATT, SNEGSKA (reference sequence). General study points: Shared TRAV12-1 and TRBV2 CDR3 motifs across Löfgren's syndrome patients reportedly suggested public CD4+ TCRs. In alpha-beta pairs, TRAV12-1 favored TRBV2, and their CDR3s were homologous. Sarcoidosis antigen recognition was only suggested, antigen unidentified.

This clonotype is classed as medium-sized. Its antigen is currently unknown. Sequencing used CD4+ T cells from PBMCs. The gene calls are TRBV20-1 and TRBJ1-5; possible D gene TRBD1, 5 bases. The sequence derives from a human donor with sarcoidosis (Löfgren's syndrome or another form), or a control subject (not recorded which). CDR3 DNA sequence: TGCAGTGCTAGCCGGACAAGTGTAAGCAATCAGCCCCAGCATTTT. This sequence encodes CSASRTSVSNQPQHF.